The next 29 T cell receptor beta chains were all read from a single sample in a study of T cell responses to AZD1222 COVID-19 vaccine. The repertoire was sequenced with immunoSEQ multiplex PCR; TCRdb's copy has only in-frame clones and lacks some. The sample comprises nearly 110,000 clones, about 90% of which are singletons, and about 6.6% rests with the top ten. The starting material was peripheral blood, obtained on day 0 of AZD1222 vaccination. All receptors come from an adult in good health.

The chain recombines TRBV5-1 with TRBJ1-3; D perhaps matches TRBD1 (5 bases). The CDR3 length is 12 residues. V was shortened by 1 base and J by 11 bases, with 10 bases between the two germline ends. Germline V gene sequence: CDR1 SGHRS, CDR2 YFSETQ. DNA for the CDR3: TGCGCCAGCAGCTTGCGGGGGACCCCCATATATTTT. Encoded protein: CASSLRGTPIYF.

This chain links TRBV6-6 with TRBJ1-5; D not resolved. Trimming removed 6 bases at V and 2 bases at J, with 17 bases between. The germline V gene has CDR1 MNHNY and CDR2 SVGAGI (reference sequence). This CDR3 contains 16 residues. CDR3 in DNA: TGTGCCAGCAGGACTGACACGGGGAATGGCAATCAGCCCCAGCATTTT. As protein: CASRTDTGNGNQPQHF.

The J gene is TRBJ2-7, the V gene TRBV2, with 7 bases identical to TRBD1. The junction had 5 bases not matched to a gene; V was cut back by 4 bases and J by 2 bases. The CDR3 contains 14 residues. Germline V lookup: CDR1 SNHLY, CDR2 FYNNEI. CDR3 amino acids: CASSGQGRPYEQYF. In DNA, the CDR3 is TGTGCCAGCAGTGGACAGGGTCGCCCCTACGAGCAGTACTTC.

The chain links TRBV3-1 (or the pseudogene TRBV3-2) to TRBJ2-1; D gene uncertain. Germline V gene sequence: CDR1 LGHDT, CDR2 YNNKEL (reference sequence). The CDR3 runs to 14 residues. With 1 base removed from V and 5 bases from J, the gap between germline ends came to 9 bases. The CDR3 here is CASSQGRSDNEQFF. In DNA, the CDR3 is TGTGCCAGCAGCCAAGGCAGGTCCGACAATGAGCAGTTCTTC.

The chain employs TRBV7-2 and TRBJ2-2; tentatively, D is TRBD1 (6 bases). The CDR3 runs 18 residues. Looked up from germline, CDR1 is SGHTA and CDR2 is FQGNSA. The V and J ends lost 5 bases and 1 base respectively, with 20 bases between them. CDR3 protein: CASSKSGDRTVNTGELFF. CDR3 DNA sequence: TGTGCCAGCAGCAAAAGCGGAGACAGGACAGTGAACACCGGGGAGCTGTTTTTT. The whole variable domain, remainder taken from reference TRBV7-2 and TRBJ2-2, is GAGVSQSPSNKVTEKGKDVELRCDPISGHTALYWYRQSLGQGLEFLIYFQGNSAPDKSGLPSDRFSAERTGGSVSTLTIQRTQQEDSAVYLCASSKSGDRTVNTGELFFGEGSRLTVL.

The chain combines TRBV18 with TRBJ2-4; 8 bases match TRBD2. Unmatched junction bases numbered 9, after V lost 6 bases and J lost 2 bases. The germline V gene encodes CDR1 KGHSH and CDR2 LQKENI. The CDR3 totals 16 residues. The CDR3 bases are TGTGCCAGCTCCCCCCCCGGGGGGGCGCCCAAAAACATTCAGTACTTC. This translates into CASSPPGGAPKNIQYF.

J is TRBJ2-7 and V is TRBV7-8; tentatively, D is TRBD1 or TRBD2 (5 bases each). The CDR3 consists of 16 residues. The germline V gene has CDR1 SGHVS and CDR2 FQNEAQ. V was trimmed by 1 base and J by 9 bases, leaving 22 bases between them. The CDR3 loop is CASSLVGERVSLGQYF. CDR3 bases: TGTGCCAGCAGCTTAGTAGGGGAGAGGGTTTCTCTGGGGCAGTACTTC.

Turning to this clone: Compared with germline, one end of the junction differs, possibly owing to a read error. The CDR3 loop reads CASSPIRENTEAFF. CDR3 nucleotide sequence: TGTGCTAGCAGCCCCATCAGAGAGAACACTGAAGCTTTCTTT. The chain carries TRBV7-7 and TRBJ1-1; D remains unclear. From germline, CDR1 is SSHAT and CDR2 FNYEAQ (reference sequence). The CDR3 loop spans 14 amino acids.

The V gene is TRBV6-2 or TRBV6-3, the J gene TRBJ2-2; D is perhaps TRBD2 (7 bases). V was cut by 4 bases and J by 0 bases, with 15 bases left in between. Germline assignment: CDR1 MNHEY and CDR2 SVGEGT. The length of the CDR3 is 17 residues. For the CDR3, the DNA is TGTGCCAGCAGTTCGAGGGGGGGATTTGCGAACACCGGGGAGCTGTTTTTT. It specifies CASSSRGGFANTGELFF.

CDR3 DNA: TGTGCCAGCAGCGACCGACTAGCCGGGGAGCTGTTTTTT. The encoded protein is CASSDRLAGELFF. V and J are TRBV11-1 and TRBJ2-2; the D gene is possibly TRBD2 (6 bases). The CDR3 has 13 amino acids. With 5 bases removed from V and 6 bases from J, the gap between germline ends came to 10 bases. The germline CDR1 and CDR2 sequences are SGHAT and FQDESV (reference sequence).

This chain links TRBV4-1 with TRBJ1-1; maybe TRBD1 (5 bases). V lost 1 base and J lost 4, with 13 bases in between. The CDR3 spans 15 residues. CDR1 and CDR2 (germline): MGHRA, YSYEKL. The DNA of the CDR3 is TGCGCCAGCAGCCAAGTTACAGGTCGGGGCACTGAAGCTTTCTTT. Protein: CASSQVTGRGTEAFF.

The CDR3 is CASSRSGYEQYF. CDR3 in DNA: TGTGCCAGCAGTCGCTCAGGCTACGAGCAGTACTTC. The gene calls are TRBV28 and TRBJ2-7; D is unclear. Per the germline V gene, CDR1 is MDHEN and CDR2 is SYDVKM. This CDR3 is 12 amino acids long. V dropped 5 bases and J dropped 3 bases, with 8 bases sitting between them.

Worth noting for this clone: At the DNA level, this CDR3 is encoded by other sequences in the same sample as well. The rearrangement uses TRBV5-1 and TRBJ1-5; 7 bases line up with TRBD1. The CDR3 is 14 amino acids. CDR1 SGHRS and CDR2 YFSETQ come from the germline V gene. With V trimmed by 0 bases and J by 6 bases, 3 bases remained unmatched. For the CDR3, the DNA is TGCGCCAGCAGCTTGGGACAGGGAGGTCAGCCCCAGCATTTT. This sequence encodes CASSLGQGGQPQHF.

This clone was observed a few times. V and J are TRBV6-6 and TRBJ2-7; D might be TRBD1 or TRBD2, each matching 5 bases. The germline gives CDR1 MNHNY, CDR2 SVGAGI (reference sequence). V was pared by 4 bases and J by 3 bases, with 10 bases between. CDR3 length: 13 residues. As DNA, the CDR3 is TGTGCCAGCAGTTCCGGGACCAACTACGAGCAGTACTTC. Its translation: CASSSGTNYEQYF.

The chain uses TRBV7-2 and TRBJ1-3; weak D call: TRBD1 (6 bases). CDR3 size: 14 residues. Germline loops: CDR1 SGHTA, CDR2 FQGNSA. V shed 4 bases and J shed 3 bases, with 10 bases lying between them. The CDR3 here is CASSSPRGGNTIYF. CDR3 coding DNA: TGTGCCAGCAGCTCGCCCAGGGGTGGAAACACCATATATTTT.

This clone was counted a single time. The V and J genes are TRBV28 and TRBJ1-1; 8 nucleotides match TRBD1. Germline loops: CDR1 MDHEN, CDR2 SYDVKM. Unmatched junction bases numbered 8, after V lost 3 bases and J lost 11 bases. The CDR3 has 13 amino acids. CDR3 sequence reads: CASSFPYRDRAFF. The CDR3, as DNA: TGTGCCAGCAGTTTTCCCTACAGGGACAGGGCTTTCTTT.

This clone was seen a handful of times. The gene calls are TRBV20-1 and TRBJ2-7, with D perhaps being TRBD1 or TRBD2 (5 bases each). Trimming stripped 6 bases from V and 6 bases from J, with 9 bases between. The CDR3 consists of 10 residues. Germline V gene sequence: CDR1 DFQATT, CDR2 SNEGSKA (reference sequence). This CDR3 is CSAPGTEQYF. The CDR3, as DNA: TGCAGTGCCCCAGGGACCGAGCAGTACTTC.

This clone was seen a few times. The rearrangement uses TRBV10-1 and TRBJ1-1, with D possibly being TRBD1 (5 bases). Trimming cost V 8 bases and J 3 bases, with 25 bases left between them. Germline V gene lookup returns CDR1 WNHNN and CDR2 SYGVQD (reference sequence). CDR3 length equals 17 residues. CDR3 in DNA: TGCGCCAGCGCGCATGGACCGGGACTCGGATGGGACACTGAAGCTTTCTTT. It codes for CASAHGPGLGWDTEAFF.

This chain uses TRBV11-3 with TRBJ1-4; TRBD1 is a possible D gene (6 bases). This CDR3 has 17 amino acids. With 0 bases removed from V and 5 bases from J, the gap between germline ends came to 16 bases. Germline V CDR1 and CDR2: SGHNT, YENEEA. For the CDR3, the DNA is TGTGCCAGCAGCTTAGACCTACCAGGGGACGAAAATGAAAAACTGTTTTTT. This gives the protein CASSLDLPGDENEKLFF.

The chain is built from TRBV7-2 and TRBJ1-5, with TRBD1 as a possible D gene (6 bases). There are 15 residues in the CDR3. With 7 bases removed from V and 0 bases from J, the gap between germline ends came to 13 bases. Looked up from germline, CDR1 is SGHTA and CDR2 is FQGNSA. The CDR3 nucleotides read TGTGCCAGCAACCAACAGGGTAATAGCAATCAGCCCCAGCATTTT. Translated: CASNQQGNSNQPQHF. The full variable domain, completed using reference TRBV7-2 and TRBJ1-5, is GAGVSQSPSNKVTEKGKDVELRCDPISGHTALYWYRQSLGQGLEFLIYFQGNSAPDKSGLPSDRFSAERTGGSVSTLTIQRTQQEDSAVYLCASNQQGNSNQPQHFGDGTRLSIL.

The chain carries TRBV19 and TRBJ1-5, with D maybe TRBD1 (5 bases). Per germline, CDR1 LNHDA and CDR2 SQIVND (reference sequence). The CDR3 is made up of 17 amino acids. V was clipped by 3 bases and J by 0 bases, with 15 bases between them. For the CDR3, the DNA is TGTGCCAGTAGTATTCCTCGCTGGGGCTATAGCAATCAGCCCCAGCATTTT. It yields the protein CASSIPRWGYSNQPQHF.

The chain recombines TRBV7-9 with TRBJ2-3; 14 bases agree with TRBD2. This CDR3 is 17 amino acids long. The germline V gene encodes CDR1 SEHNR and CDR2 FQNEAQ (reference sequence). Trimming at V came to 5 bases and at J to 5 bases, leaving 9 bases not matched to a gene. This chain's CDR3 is CASSPRLAGGPEDTQYF. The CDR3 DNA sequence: TGTGCCAGCAGCCCGAGACTAGCGGGAGGGCCTGAAGATACGCAGTATTTT.

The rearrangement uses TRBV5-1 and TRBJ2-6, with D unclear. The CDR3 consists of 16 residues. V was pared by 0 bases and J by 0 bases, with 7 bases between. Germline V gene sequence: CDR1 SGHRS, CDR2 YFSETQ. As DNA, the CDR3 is TGCGCCAGCAGCTTGGGTGCGAGCTCTGGGGCCAACGTCCTGACTTTC. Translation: CASSLGASSGANVLTF. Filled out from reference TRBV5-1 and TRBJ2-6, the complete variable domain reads KAGVTQTPRYLIKTRGQQVTLSCSPISGHRSVSWYQQTPGQGLQFLFEYFSETQRNKGNFPGRFSGRQFSNSRSEMNVSTLELGDSALYLCASSLGASSGANVLTFGAGSRLTVL.

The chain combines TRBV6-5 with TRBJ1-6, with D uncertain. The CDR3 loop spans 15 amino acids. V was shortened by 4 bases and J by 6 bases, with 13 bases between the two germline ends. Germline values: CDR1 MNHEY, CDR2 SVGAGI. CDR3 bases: TGTGCCAGCAGTTCGTTAGCGACGGTTAATTCACCCCTCCACTTT. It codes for CASSSLATVNSPLHF.

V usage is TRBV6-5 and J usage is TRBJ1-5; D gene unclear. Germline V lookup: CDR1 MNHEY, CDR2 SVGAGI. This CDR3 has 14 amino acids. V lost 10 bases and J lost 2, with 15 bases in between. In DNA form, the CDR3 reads TGTGCCAACCGGAGGGTCGTCCGCAATCAGCCCCAGCATTTT. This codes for CANRRVVRNQPQHF.

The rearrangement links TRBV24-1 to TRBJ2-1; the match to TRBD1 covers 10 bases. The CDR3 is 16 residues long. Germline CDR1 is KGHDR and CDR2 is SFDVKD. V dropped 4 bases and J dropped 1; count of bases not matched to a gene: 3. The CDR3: CATSDGTGDSYNEQFF. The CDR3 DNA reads TGTGCCACCAGTGACGGGACAGGGGATTCCTACAATGAGCAGTTCTTC.

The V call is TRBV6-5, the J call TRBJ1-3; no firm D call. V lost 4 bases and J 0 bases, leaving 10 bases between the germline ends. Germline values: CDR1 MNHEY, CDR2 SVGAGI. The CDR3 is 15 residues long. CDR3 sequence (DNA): TGTGCCAGCAGTTTGACGGTGAGCTCTGGAAACACCATATATTTT. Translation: CASSLTVSSGNTIYF.

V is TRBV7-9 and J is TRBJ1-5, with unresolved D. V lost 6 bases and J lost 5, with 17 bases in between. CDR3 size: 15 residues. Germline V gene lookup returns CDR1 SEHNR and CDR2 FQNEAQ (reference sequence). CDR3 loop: CASSPDRRGDQPQHF. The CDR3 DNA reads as TGTGCCAGCAGTCCCGACCGTCGTGGGGATCAGCCCCAGCATTTT.

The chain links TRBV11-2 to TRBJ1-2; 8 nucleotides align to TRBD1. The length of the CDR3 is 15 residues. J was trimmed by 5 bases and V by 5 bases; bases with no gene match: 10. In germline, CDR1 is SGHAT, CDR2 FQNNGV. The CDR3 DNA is TGTGCCAGCAGCCCCTTCACAACAGGGGGATATGGCTACACCTTC. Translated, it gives CASSPFTTGGYGYTF.